Listed below are T cell receptor beta chains from one sample, sequenced in a study of control samples from healthy donors and cancer patients. Sequencing used immunoSEQ multiplex PCR; TCRdb keeps in-frame clones, though not all of them. The sample has some 180,000 clones; the top ten hold 2% to 2.5%. The sequencing input was blood. These receptors were obtained from a woman between 25 and 40 years old in good health. Each CDR3 is given without its conserved first and last residue.

v_call	cdr3_length	j_call	cdr3_aa
TRBV10-3	12	TRBJ1-3	AILDTRSGNTIY
TRBV4-1	14	TRBJ2-1	ASSYLLAGGPGEQF
TRBV3-1/TRBV3-2	14	TRBJ2-1	ASSQVKRGVYNEQF
TRBV4-3	13	TRBJ1-2	ASSQPGQGEEGYT
TRBV2	12	TRBJ1-4	ASSGSIGGGKLF
TRBV19	12	TRBJ1-5	ASSIDRRSQPQH
TRBV7-2	17	TRBJ2-1	ASSLVQSRGGRIYNEQF
TRBV3-1/TRBV3-2	12	TRBJ1-1	ASSSYFRATEAF
TRBV19	12	TRBJ2-7	ASRSGGSSYEQY
TRBV5-8	15	TRBJ2-5	ASSREGVIWGQETQY
TRBV19	12	TRBJ1-2	ASSVIPGRYGYT
TRBV5-1	11	TRBJ1-1	ASSLVVNTEAF
TRBV30	9	TRBJ1-2	AWSARGGYT
TRBV12-3/TRBV12-4	11	TRBJ2-2	ASRPHPTGELF
TRBV7-7	13	TRBJ2-2	ASSLDQASTGELF
TRBV19	13	TRBJ1-1	ASRDRGQGNTEAF
TRBV4-1	13	TRBJ2-1	ASQTSGGQYNEQF
TRBV10-3	13	TRBJ2-7	ATGGAVGHSYEQY
TRBV7-2	15	TRBJ1-1	ASSLTGGYRVRGEAF
TRBV3-1/TRBV3-2	14	TRBJ2-1	ASSQLAGGCVNEQF
TRBV24-1	13	TRBJ2-1	ATSDVGQRQNEQF
TRBV9	13	TRBJ1-5	ASSQGEGAGQPQH
TRBV5-1	11	TRBJ2-3	ASSLTSTDTQY
TRBV5-4	14	TRBJ1-6	ASSPDLRGYNSPLH
TRBV7-2	12	TRBJ2-5	ASSLGGGKETQY
TRBV9	12	TRBJ2-6	ASRSSYGANVLT
TRBV11-2	13	TRBJ1-4	ASSLVRSTNEKLF
TRBV12-5	16	TRBJ2-7	APVSSFGTGCVVYEQY
TRBV7-3	13	TRBJ2-1	ASSSGTLSYNEQF
TRBV7-9	11	TRBJ1-1	ASSPNRGAEAF
TRBV27	14	TRBJ1-2	ASSSIGGQGPYGYT
TRBV19	11	TRBJ2-1	ASSPWTQGEQF
TRBV5-1	12	TRBJ2-5	ASSLGQVGETQY
TRBV6-5	13	TRBJ2-3	ASRRERGFKDTQY
TRBV12-3/TRBV12-4	11	TRBJ1-5	ASSLGGIEPQH
TRBV11-2	11	TRBJ1-1	ASSLDYSLKAF
TRBV30	11	TRBJ1-2	AWSVGGAGGYT
TRBV19	12	TRBJ1-1	ASSFRRDASEAF
TRBV11-1	13	TRBJ2-3	ASSLSRGGVDTQY